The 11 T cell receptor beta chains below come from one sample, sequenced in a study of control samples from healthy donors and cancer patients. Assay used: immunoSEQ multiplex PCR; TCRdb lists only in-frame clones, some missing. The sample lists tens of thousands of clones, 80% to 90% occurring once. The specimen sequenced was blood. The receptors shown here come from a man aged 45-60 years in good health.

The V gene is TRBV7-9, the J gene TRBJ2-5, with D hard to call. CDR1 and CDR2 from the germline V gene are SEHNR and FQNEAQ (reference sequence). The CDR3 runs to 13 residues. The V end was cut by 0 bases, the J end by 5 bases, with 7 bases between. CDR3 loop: CASSLADRETQYF. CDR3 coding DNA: TGTGCCAGCAGCTTAGCAGACCGGGAGACCCAGTACTTC.

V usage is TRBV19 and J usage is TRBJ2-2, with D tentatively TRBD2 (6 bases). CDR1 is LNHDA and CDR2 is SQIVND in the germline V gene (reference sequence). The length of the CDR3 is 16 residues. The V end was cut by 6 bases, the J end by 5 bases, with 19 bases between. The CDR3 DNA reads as TGTGCCAGTAGAGGCGGGACCAGCCTTAGGACCGGGGAGCTGTTTTTT. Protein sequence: CASRGGTSLRTGELFF. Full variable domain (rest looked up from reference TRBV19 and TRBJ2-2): DGGITQSPKYLFRKEGQNVTLSCEQNLNHDAMYWYRQDPGQGLRLIYYSQIVNDFQKGDIAEGYSVSREKKESFPLTVTSAQKNPTAFYLCASRGGTSLRTGELFFGEGSRLTVL.

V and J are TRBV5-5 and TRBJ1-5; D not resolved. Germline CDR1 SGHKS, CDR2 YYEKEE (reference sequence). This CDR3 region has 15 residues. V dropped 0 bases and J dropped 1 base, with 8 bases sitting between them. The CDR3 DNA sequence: TGTGCCAGCAGCTTGGGGACGGCCAGCAATCAGCCCCAGCATTTT. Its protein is CASSLGTASNQPQHF.

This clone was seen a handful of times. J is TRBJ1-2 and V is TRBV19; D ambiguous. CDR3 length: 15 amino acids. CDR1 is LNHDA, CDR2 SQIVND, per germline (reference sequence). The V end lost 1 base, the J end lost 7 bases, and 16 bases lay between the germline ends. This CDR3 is CASSIAPRPYPGYTF. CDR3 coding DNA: TGTGCCAGTAGTATAGCGCCACGACCCTACCCTGGCTACACCTTC. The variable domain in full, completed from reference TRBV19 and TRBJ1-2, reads DGGITQSPKYLFRKEGQNVTLSCEQNLNHDAMYWYRQDPGQGLRLIYYSQIVNDFQKGDIAEGYSVSREKKESFPLTVTSAQKNPTAFYLCASSIAPRPYPGYTFGSGTRLTVV.

The CDR3 here is CATSDGDRGDQPQHF. The CDR3 bases are TGTGCCACCAGTGATGGGGACAGGGGGGATCAGCCCCAGCATTTT. The chain is built from TRBV24-1 and TRBJ1-5; 11 nucleotides match TRBD1. The CDR3 is 15 residues long. CDR1 and CDR2 from the germline V gene are KGHDR and SFDVKD. Trimming cost V 3 bases and J 5 bases; bases outside gene matches: 2.

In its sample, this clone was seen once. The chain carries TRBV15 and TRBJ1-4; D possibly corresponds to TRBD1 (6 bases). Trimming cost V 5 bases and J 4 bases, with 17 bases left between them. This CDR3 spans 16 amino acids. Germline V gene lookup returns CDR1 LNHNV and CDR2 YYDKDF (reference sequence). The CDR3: CATSAPDRIINEKLFF. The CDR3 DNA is TGTGCCACCAGCGCCCCCGACAGGATTATTAATGAAAAACTGTTTTTT.

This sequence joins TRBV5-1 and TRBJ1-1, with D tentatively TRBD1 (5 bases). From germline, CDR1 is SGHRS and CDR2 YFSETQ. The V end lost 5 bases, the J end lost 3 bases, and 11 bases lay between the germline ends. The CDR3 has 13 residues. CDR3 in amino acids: CASRTTGDTEAFF. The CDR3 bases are TGCGCCAGCAGGACCACGGGGGACACTGAAGCTTTCTTT.

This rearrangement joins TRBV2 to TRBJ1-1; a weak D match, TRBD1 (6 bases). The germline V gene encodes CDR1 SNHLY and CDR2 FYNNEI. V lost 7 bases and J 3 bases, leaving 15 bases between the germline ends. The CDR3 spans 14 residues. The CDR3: CASNSQGPHTEAFF. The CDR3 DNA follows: TGTGCCAGCAATTCTCAGGGGCCACACACTGAAGCTTTCTTT.

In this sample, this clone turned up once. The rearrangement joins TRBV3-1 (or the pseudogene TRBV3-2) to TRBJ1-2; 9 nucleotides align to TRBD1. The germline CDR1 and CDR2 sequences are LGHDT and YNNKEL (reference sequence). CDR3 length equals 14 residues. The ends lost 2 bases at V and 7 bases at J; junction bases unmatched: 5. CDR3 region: CASSQRGTGLGYTF. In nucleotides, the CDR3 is TGTGCCAGCAGCCAAAGGGGGACAGGGCTTGGCTACACCTTC.

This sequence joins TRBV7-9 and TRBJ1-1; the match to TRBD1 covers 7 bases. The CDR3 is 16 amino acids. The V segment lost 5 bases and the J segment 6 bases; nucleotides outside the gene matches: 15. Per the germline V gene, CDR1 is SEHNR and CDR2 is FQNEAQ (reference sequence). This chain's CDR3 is CASSPQSTGRVPEAFF. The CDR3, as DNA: TGTGCCAGCAGCCCTCAATCGACAGGGAGGGTTCCTGAAGCTTTCTTT.

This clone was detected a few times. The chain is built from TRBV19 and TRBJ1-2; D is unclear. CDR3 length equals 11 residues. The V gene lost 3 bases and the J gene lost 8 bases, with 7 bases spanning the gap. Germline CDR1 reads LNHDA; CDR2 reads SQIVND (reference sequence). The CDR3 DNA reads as TGTGCCAGTAGTATCAAATACGGCTACACCTTC. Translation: CASSIKYGYTF.